The clone carrying this T cell receptor beta chain was seen a few times. Its antigen is still unknown. These data come from a study of beta chain features in type 1 diabetes. Study-wide background: All samples together contributed 107,917,701 sorted cells for examination. The study's findings and limits: Significant though moderate, a shortening of TCRB CDR3s appeared in all four CD4+ subsets of Type 1 diabetes patients. A potential PCR bias toward shorter templates would be equal in patient and control samples. A greater similarity of naive, central memory and Treg TCRB repertoires was seen among patients than among healthy donors.

The sequenced template was cDNA made from the entire isolated RNA. Sequencing used immunoSEQ multiplex PCR; TCRdb keeps in-frame clones, though not all of them. The sample shows around 240,000 clones, about 9.3% of them seen only once. CDR1 is MNHNS, CDR2 SASEGT, per germline. This CDR3 comprises 14 residues. Trimming cost V 6 bases and J 8 bases, with 17 bases left between them. The J gene is TRBJ2-1, the V gene TRBV6-1, with D uncertain. This clonotype originated in a woman aged 18 to 35 in good health. Specimen: naive CD4+ T cells from blood. The CDR3 protein is CASRLGGGRDEQFF. The CDR3 DNA reads as TGTGCCAGCAGATTAGGCGGCGGCCGGGATGAGCAGTTCTTC.